These 24 T cell receptor beta chains share one sample of origin, sequenced in a study of radiotherapy plus CTLA-4 blockade in lung cancer. Assay used: immunoSEQ multiplex PCR; TCRdb lists only in-frame clones, some missing. Of 53,000 or so clones listed, about 88% are singletons. Material: peripheral blood, obtained from a patient treated with radiotherapy plus ipilimumab. These receptors were obtained from a human donor with non-small cell lung cancer whose response to radiotherapy plus ipilimumab could not be evaluated.

The chain has TRBV6-1 and TRBJ1-1; weak D call: TRBD1 (5 bases). The CDR3 runs 14 residues. V lost 5 bases and J 5 bases, leaving 15 bases between the germline ends. CDR1 and CDR2 (germline): MNHNS, SASEGT. The CDR3 is CASSPDWGRTEAFF. CDR3 coding DNA: TGTGCCAGCAGTCCCGATTGGGGGAGGACTGAAGCTTTCTTT.

The chain links TRBV30 to TRBJ1-5, with D possibly TRBD1 on 5 matching bases. Per the germline V gene, CDR1 is GTSNPN and CDR2 is SVGIG (reference sequence). The CDR3 loop spans 14 amino acids. Trimming stripped 0 bases from V and 2 bases from J, with 8 bases between. This CDR3 reads CAWSVGGGNQPQHF. The CDR3 nucleotides are TGTGCCTGGAGTGTGGGAGGGGGCAATCAGCCCCAGCATTTT.

The chain recombines TRBV5-3 with TRBJ2-2; 11 bases are shared with TRBD2. TRBV5-3 is noted as an ORF with a role that remains uncertain. V dropped 4 bases and J dropped 7; count of bases not matched to a gene: 9. This CDR3 is built from 16 residues. The CDR3 spells CARSALAGGLDGELFF. The CDR3 DNA reads TGTGCCAGAAGCGCATTAGCGGGGGGGCTCGACGGGGAGCTGTTTTTT.

There are a few counts of this clone. This sequence joins TRBV4-1 and TRBJ1-1, with 7 positions matching TRBD1. The trim removed 4 bases at V and 1 base at J, leaving 9 bases unmatched. The CDR3 covers 16 residues. Germline V gene lookup returns CDR1 MGHRA and CDR2 YSYEKL. CDR3 residues: CASSRDTRTGNTEAFF. The CDR3 DNA follows: TGCGCCAGCAGCCGGGATACCAGGACAGGGAACACTGAAGCTTTCTTT.

The chain is built from TRBV7-2 and TRBJ2-7, with 12 bases aligning to TRBD2. Germline V CDR1 and CDR2: SGHTA, FQGNSA. The CDR3 is 12 amino acids. After removal of 5 bases from V and 13 bases from J, the junction contained 6 bases not matched to a gene. CDR3 residues: CASSPGLAGPYF. CDR3 DNA sequence: TGTGCCAGCAGCCCAGGACTAGCGGGGCCTTACTTC.

This chain connects TRBV5-6 to TRBJ1-4; TRBD1 might be the D (6 bases). Between the trimmed V and J ends, which lost 2 bases and 8 bases, there was a span of 16 bases. From germline, CDR1 is SGHDT and CDR2 YYEEEE. The CDR3 spans 15 residues. In DNA form, the CDR3 reads TGTGCCAGCAGCTTAGACCCCAGGGGAGGGGAAAAACTGTTTTTT. Its translation: CASSLDPRGGEKLFF.

This clone was detected only a few times. This chain links TRBV9 with TRBJ2-3; 12 bases line up with TRBD2. The CDR3 is 15 amino acids. The germline gives CDR1 SGDLS, CDR2 YYNGEE. Losses at the gene ends were 3 bases for V and 7 bases for J; bases not matched to a gene: 6. The CDR3 sequence is CASSAGLAGTNTQYF. In nucleotides, the CDR3 is TGTGCCAGCAGCGCGGGACTAGCGGGTACAAATACGCAGTATTTT.

Worth noting for this clone: The sample has other DNA sequences that encode this CDR3 too. The genes are TRBV21-1 and TRBJ2-3; the tabulated D call, TRBD2, remains unverified against the DNA. TRBV21-1 is a listed pseudogene. There are 18 residues in the CDR3. CDR3 residues: CASSKAQLAGADTDTQYF. CDR3 coding DNA: TGTGCCAGCAGCAAAGCCCAACTAGCGGGAGCGGACACAGATACGCAGTATTTT.

The J gene is TRBJ2-1, the V gene TRBV19; TRBD2 agrees at 9 bases. Germline V lookup: CDR1 LNHDA, CDR2 SQIVND (reference sequence). J was trimmed by 0 bases and V by 6 bases; bases with no gene match: 12. The CDR3 totals 18 residues. CDR3 DNA: TGTGCCAGTAGAGAGGGTAGCGGGGGTTCGAGCTCCTACAATGAGCAGTTCTTC. It yields the protein CASREGSGGSSSYNEQFF.

The V gene is TRBV27, the J gene TRBJ1-1, with D uncertain. The CDR3 runs to 12 residues. Trimming took 3 bases from V and 8 from J, leaving 10 bases between them. Germline CDR1 and CDR2: MNHEY and SMNVEV (reference sequence). CDR3 nucleotide sequence: TGTGCCAGCAGTTTCACGAACGGGGAAGCTTTCTTT. This codes for CASSFTNGEAFF.

This chain uses TRBV18 with TRBJ1-4; D might be TRBD1 (5 bases). The germline V and J ends were trimmed by 5 bases and 5 bases, with 15 bases remaining between them. Germline V lookup: CDR1 KGHSH, CDR2 LQKENI. This CDR3 has 15 residues. Here the CDR3 reads CASSADSGGNEKLFF. Here the CDR3 DNA reads TGTGCCAGCTCAGCCGACTCCGGGGGGAATGAAAAACTGTTTTTT.

V usage is TRBV28 and J usage is TRBJ2-7, with 9 nucleotides matching TRBD1. Germline CDR1 and CDR2: MDHEN and SYDVKM. The CDR3 loop spans 15 amino acids. J was trimmed by 3 bases and V by 3 bases; bases with no gene match: 6. The CDR3 DNA follows: TGTGCCAGCAGTTTCACAACAGGGGGCGGCTACGAGCAGTACTTC. It translates to CASSFTTGGGYEQYF.

This rearrangement joins TRBV6-6 to TRBJ1-1; TRBD1 aligns across 9 bases. V trimming: 7 bases; J trimming: 5 bases; junction bases outside the gene matches: 5. The CDR3 extends over 13 amino acids. Germline CDR1 MNHNY, CDR2 SVGAGI (reference sequence). The CDR3 nucleotides read TGTGCCAGCAACGGACAGGGGAGAACTGAAGCTTTCTTT. Amino acids: CASNGQGRTEAFF.

V gene TRBV19 combines with J gene TRBJ2-3, with D tentatively TRBD2 (6 bases). Germline V gives CDR1 LNHDA, CDR2 SQIVND (reference sequence). V lost 3 bases and J 0 bases, leaving 10 bases between the germline ends. The CDR3 totals 15 residues. The chain's CDR3 is CASSIRAGSTDTQYF. CDR3 coding DNA: TGTGCCAGTAGTATCCGTGCGGGAAGCACAGATACGCAGTATTTT.

This clone has just one count. This chain joins TRBV28 and TRBJ2-1; 8 nucleotides line up with TRBD2. The CDR3 sequence is 15 residues long. Trimming cost V 3 bases and J 5 bases; bases outside gene matches: 6. The germline V gene has CDR1 MDHEN and CDR2 SYDVKM. Here the CDR3 reads CASSFGGAQDNEQFF. CDR3 in DNA: TGTGCCAGCAGTTTCGGGGGGGCGCAGGACAATGAGCAGTTCTTC.

CDR3 region: CASSLVGAGGPGELFF. The DNA for the CDR3 is TGCGCCAGCAGCTTGGTCGGAGCGGGGGGGCCCGGGGAGCTGTTTTTT. The chain has TRBV5-1 and TRBJ2-2, with 10 bases that match TRBD2. With V trimmed by 0 bases and J by 6 bases, 5 bases remained unmatched. Germline values: CDR1 SGHRS, CDR2 YFSETQ. This CDR3 is built from 16 residues.

V is TRBV18 and J is TRBJ1-3; tentative D call: TRBD1 (5 bases). The CDR3 loop spans 14 amino acids. V was cut by 5 bases and J by 4 bases, with 12 bases left in between. Germline V lookup: CDR1 KGHSH, CDR2 LQKENI. The CDR3: CASSLDSQGNTIYF. In nucleotides, the CDR3 is TGTGCCAGCTCATTAGACAGTCAAGGAAACACCATATATTTT.

This clone turned up a few times. This sequence joins TRBV7-9 and TRBJ2-1; 9 bases are a match to TRBD1. J lost 7 bases, V lost 5 bases, and 12 bases had no gene match. CDR3 size: 16 residues. Germline CDR1 is SEHNR and CDR2 is FQNEAQ (reference sequence). CDR3 in DNA: TGTGCCAGCAGCATCGGGACAGGGAAGAGGAGGAATGAGCAGTTCTTC. This encodes CASSIGTGKRRNEQFF. Complete variable domain (other parts from reference TRBV7-9 and TRBJ2-1): DTGVSQNPRHKITKRGQNVTFRCDPISEHNRLYWYRQTLGQGPEFLTYFQNEAQLEKSRLLSDRFSAERPKGSFSTLEIQRTEQGDSAMYLCASSIGTGKRRNEQFFGPGTRLTVL.

A single count supports this clone. The gene calls are TRBV18 and TRBJ1-1, with 9 bases aligning to TRBD1. This CDR3 spans 14 amino acids. Germline V CDR1 and CDR2: KGHSH, LQKENI. V shed 7 bases and J 4 bases; nucleotides not matched to a gene: 7. CDR3 in DNA: TGTGCCAGCTTACAGGGGGCGTTAGGCACTGAAGCTTTCTTT. Protein: CASLQGALGTEAFF.

The chain combines TRBV11-2 with TRBJ1-2; 7 positions match TRBD1. Trimming at V came to 8 bases and at J to 3 bases, leaving 0 bases not matched to a gene. The CDR3 has 11 amino acids. Germline V gene lookup returns CDR1 SGHAT and CDR2 FQNNGV. CDR3 sequence: CASGTDYGYTF. The CDR3 coding sequence is TGTGCCAGCGGGACAGACTATGGCTACACCTTC.

The chain links TRBV25-1 to TRBJ1-6; 7 bases fit TRBD1. With V trimmed by 3 bases and J by 7 bases, 6 bases remained unmatched. CDR1 MGHDK and CDR2 SYGVNS come from the germline V gene. This CDR3 spans 15 amino acids. The CDR3 DNA sequence: TGTGCCAGCAGTGATCAGGGGGAACTAAATTCACCCCTCCACTTT. Translated: CASSDQGELNSPLHF.

This chain connects TRBV30 to TRBJ2-1; 13 bases are a match to TRBD2. This CDR3 is 13 amino acids long. Germline lookup yields CDR1 GTSNPN and CDR2 SVGIG (reference sequence). Germline trimming cut 5 bases from V and 6 bases from J; bases unmatched to any gene: 1. CDR3 bases: TGTGCCTGGGGACTAGCGGGAGCCAATGAGCAGTTCTTC. It is translated as CAWGLAGANEQFF.

The J gene is TRBJ1-1, the V gene TRBV5-1; D unclear. V was shortened by 2 bases and J by 2 bases, with 10 bases between the two germline ends. The CDR3 contains 14 residues. From germline, CDR1 is SGHRS and CDR2 YFSETQ. The CDR3 DNA sequence: TGCGCCAGCAGCTTAAACAGCCTTAACACTGAAGCTTTCTTT. Protein: CASSLNSLNTEAFF. Together with reference TRBV5-1 and TRBJ1-1, the CDR3 gives the full variable domain: KAGVTQTPRYLIKTRGQQVTLSCSPISGHRSVSWYQQTPGQGLQFLFEYFSETQRNKGNFPGRFSGRQFSNSRSEMNVSTLELGDSALYLCASSLNSLNTEAFFGQGTRLTVV.

J is TRBJ1-4 and V is TRBV4-3; D remains ambiguous. The V and J ends lost 1 base and 4 bases respectively, with 7 bases between them. The CDR3 has 14 residues. CDR1 is LGHNA, CDR2 YSLEER, per germline. The CDR3 reads CASSQAGDNEKLFF. DNA for the CDR3: TGCGCCAGCAGCCAAGCCGGAGATAATGAAAAACTGTTTTTT.